This TCR beta chain was sequenced during a study of blood T cell repertoires in COVID-19. It was during active infection that Seattle patients were enrolled and then longitudinally followed. Only in-frame clones appear in the TCRdb table, and some are missing; sequencing was by immunoSEQ multiplex PCR. The sample consists of roughly 200,000 clones, 94% of them appearing once. The germline CDR1 and CDR2 sequences are SEHNR and FQNEAQ (reference sequence). The CDR3 is 14 residues long. V trimming: 4 bases; J trimming: 1 base; junction bases outside the gene matches: 3. Sample: peripheral blood. The receptor was isolated from a man under 40 with COVID-19, enrolled during active disease. The chain combines TRBV7-9 with TRBJ2-5; 7 bases map to TRBD1. The CDR3 nucleotides are TGTGCCAGCAGCTCGGACAGGAGCCAAGAGACCCAGTACTTC. Encoded protein: CASSSDRSQETQYF.